The rows below give T cell receptor beta chains drawn from one sample of a study of OX40 agonist ivuxolimab in advanced cancers. Repertoires were generated with immunoSEQ multiplex PCR, while TCRdb's copy carries only in-frame clones and drops some. This sample has about 53,000 clones; approximately 88% occur once, and the top ten carry about 4.6%. The sequencing here drew on CD4+ or CD8+ T cells sorted from blood, taken in a trial of the OX40 agonist ivuxolimab. The receptor source for this set is an adult with an advanced solid tumor such as melanoma, head and neck, liver or kidney cancer. Both conserved end residues are part of each CDR3. The D gene is left open where the match is weak. Only some rows state a clone size, as once, few, many or a class for expanded clones.

CDR3 DNA	CDR3 protein	V gene	D gene	J gene	clone size
TGTGCCAGTAGCATCGGCGGGAGTACAGATACGCAGTATTTT	CASSIGGSTDTQYF	TRBV19	TRBD2	TRBJ2-3	.
TGTGCCAGCAGCCCTGGACAGGCGGAGACCCAGTACTTC	CASSPGQAETQYF	TRBV7-9	TRBD1	TRBJ2-5	.
TGTGCCATCGAAAGCAAAGGGGGCTACGAGCAGTACTTC	CAIESKGGYEQYF	TRBV10-3	.	TRBJ2-7	.
TGTGCCAGCAGCCCTGGGGGACTAGCGGGAGGGGGTGAGACCCAGTACTTC	CASSPGGLAGGGETQYF	TRBV5-4	TRBD2	TRBJ2-5	once
TGTGCCAGCAGCGTAGCTACAGTAGTTGGCACCGGGGAGCTGTTTTTT	CASSVATVVGTGELFF	TRBV9	.	TRBJ2-2	.
TGTGCCAGCAGTACCAGCAGGGCTAACTATGGCTACACCTTC	CASSTSRANYGYTF	TRBV2	.	TRBJ1-2	medium-sized
TGCGCCAGCAGCCCCACGGGACAGGGCCGCCCAGAGCAGTACTTC	CASSPTGQGRPEQYF	TRBV5-1	TRBD1	TRBJ2-7	.
TGTGCCAGCAGTCCACTAGCGGGGGACGCAGATACGCAGTATTTT	CASSPLAGDADTQYF	TRBV6-1	TRBD2	TRBJ2-3	.
TGCAGCGTCGAAACTGGAAACACCATATATTTT	CSVETGNTIYF	TRBV29-1	.	TRBJ1-3	.
TGTGCCAGCAGTTACCAGGGGATTAGTCCAGGGGGCTACACCTTC	CASSYQGISPGGYTF	TRBV6-5	.	TRBJ1-2	.
TGTGCCAGCAGTTTATTACTCAGGGAGCAGTTCTTC	CASSLLLREQFF	TRBV28	.	TRBJ2-1	.
TGTGCCAGCAGTTACGTGATCGCGAATGAGCAGTTCTTC	CASSYVIANEQFF	TRBV6-5	.	TRBJ2-1	.
TGTGCCAGCAGCCAAGACTTCAGCTCACAAGAGACCCAGTACTTC	CASSQDFSSQETQYF	TRBV7-7	.	TRBJ2-5	.
TGTGCCAGCAAGGGTGGCGAGCAGTACTTC	CASKGGEQYF	TRBV6-5	.	TRBJ2-7	.
TGTGCCAGCAGTAACCGGGAGGGTTTCCATGAGCAGTTCTTC	CASSNREGFHEQFF	TRBV2	TRBD2	TRBJ2-1	.
TGTGCCAGCTCGCCCATAGCGACGAACACCGGGGAGCTGTTTTTT	CASSPIATNTGELFF	TRBV18	.	TRBJ2-2	.
TGTGCCAGTAGTATCCGCGGACAGCCCCAAGAGACCCAGTACTTC	CASSIRGQPQETQYF	TRBV19	.	TRBJ2-5	.
TGTGCCTGGAGTGGGGGACTATCGGGAGCGGGAGGGTCGAGTGAGCAGTTCTTC	CAWSGGLSGAGGSSEQFF	TRBV30	TRBD2	TRBJ2-1	.
TGTGCCAGCAGCTTAGCGAGTTGGGCTAATGGCTACACCTTC	CASSLASWANGYTF	TRBV7-2	.	TRBJ1-2	.
TGTGCCAGTAGTAAGGGGACAGAATCCTACGAGCAGTACTTC	CASSKGTESYEQYF	TRBV19	TRBD1	TRBJ2-7	.
TGTGCCAGCAGTTTCCGGGACAGGGGGCATGGCTACACCTTC	CASSFRDRGHGYTF	TRBV27	TRBD1	TRBJ1-2	.
TGTGCCAGCAGCTTGGAGGGACTAGCGGACCAAGAGACCCAGTACTTC	CASSLEGLADQETQYF	TRBV7-9	TRBD2	TRBJ2-5	.
TGCGCCAGCAGCCAACCGGGACGCCCAACGGACGAGCAGTACTTC	CASSQPGRPTDEQYF	TRBV4-1	.	TRBJ2-7	.
TGTGCCAGCAGCAGTGTCTCTAGCACGCAAGAGACCCAGTACTTC	CASSSVSSTQETQYF	TRBV9	.	TRBJ2-5	.
TGTGCCAGTAGTATCAGTACAGGGGAGGAAAGTGGCTACACCTTC	CASSISTGEESGYTF	TRBV19	TRBD1	TRBJ1-2	.
TGTGCCAGCAGTTTATGGGGTGGCGGGAGCTCCTACGAGCAGTACTTC	CASSLWGGGSSYEQYF	TRBV28	TRBD2	TRBJ2-7	.
TGTGCCACTGGGACTAGCGGGACTAATGAGCAGTTCTTC	CATGTSGTNEQFF	TRBV15	TRBD2	TRBJ2-1	.
TGTGCCAGCAGTTTATGGGCCCTTGGGGATGGGGCCAACGTCCTGACTTTC	CASSLWALGDGANVLTF	TRBV28	.	TRBJ2-6	.
TGTGCTAGTGGTTCCTCAAAAGCTGAGCGGGAGAGGTACACCGGGGAGCTGTTTTTT	CASGSSKAERERYTGELFF	TRBV12-5	TRBD2	TRBJ2-2	.
TGTGCCAGTACTAGCGGTACGAACACCGGGGAGCTGTTTTTT	CASTSGTNTGELFF	TRBV6-4	TRBD2	TRBJ2-2	.
TGTGCCACCAGCAGAGCTGCGGGAGGGCCCCCAGATACGCAGTATTTT	CATSRAAGGPPDTQYF	TRBV15	TRBD2	TRBJ2-3	.
TGTGCCAGCAGTGCCTTGGGTACTGGGGCCAACGTCCTGACTTTC	CASSALGTGANVLTF	TRBV27	.	TRBJ2-6	few
TGCAGTGCTAATTTGAGAAACACCATATATTTT	CSANLRNTIYF	TRBV20-1	.	TRBJ1-3	.
TGTGCCAGCTCACCCCTCCCGGGACAGGGCAATGAAAAACTGTTTTTT	CASSPLPGQGNEKLFF	TRBV18	TRBD1	TRBJ1-4	few
TGCGCCAGCAGTGAGCAGGGGCATCAGCCCCAGCATTTT	CASSEQGHQPQHF	TRBV10-1	.	TRBJ1-5	once
TGTGCCACCAGCAGAGGGACAGGGAAAGCAGATACGCAGTATTTT	CATSRGTGKADTQYF	TRBV15	TRBD1	TRBJ2-3	.
TGCGCCAGCAGCCGGACTAGCGGAGTAGCCAAAAACATTCAGTACTTC	CASSRTSGVAKNIQYF	TRBV5-1	TRBD2	TRBJ2-4	.
TGTGCCAGCAGCGTAGGAGGTGCGGTGGCGGGGGGAGCTGAAAAACTGTTTTTT	CASSVGGAVAGGAEKLFF	TRBV9	.	TRBJ1-4	.
TGTGCCAGCAGCCAAACCGGGACTAGCGGTACCTACGAGCAGTACTTC	CASSQTGTSGTYEQYF	TRBV4-2	TRBD2	TRBJ2-7	.
TGTGCCAGCAGGAGCAGGGAGGGCTATGGCTACACCTTC	CASRSREGYGYTF	TRBV6-5	.	TRBJ1-2	.
TGTGCCAGCAGCTTAGAGGCAGGGCAACTCCCTGATTTT	CASSLEAGQLPDF	TRBV11-2	.	TRBJ1-3	.
TGTGCCAGCAGCTTCGGGACTAGCGGGAGTTACGAGCAGTACTTC	CASSFGTSGSYEQYF	TRBV11-2	TRBD2	TRBJ2-7	.
TGTGCCAGCAGCTTAGAGGCGGACGCTTTAATCGGAGCTTTCTTT	CASSLEADALIGAFF	TRBV11-3	.	TRBJ1-1	.
TGTGCCAGCTCACCAGAAGGACCAGGGACCCACGGCTCCTACGAGCAGTACTTC	CASSPEGPGTHGSYEQYF	TRBV18	.	TRBJ2-7	.
TGTGCCAGCAGCTTAGTCGGGGGCCGCGGTCAGCCCCAGCATTTT	CASSLVGGRGQPQHF	TRBV11-2	.	TRBJ1-5	once
TGTGCCAGCAGCCCCCTAAACCTAGCGGGAGGGCTAAGAAACGAGCAGTACTTC	CASSPLNLAGGLRNEQYF	TRBV14	TRBD2	TRBJ2-7	once
TGTGCCAGCAGCCCCGACAGGCCAGTCCAAGAGACCCAGTACTTC	CASSPDRPVQETQYF	TRBV7-8	.	TRBJ2-5	once